This TCR beta chain was documented in a study of T cells in Graves' hyperthyroidism and ophthalmopathy. This clonotype was counted only a few times. The antigen is undetermined. Germline CDR1 reads MNHEY; CDR2 reads SMNVEV (reference sequence). The CDR3 is 13 residues long. V shed 4 bases and J shed 5 bases, with 11 bases lying between them. Study conclusions and caveats: In the analysis, a 13 V-J model separated ophthalmopathy from stable hyperthyroidism. Most clonotypes that expanded in the thyroid above 0.001 also showed up in blood.

Template material for amplifying TCR beta CDR3 regions consisted of RNA transcripts. HTBI primers were used for first-round RT-PCR of the TCR CDR3. TCRdb analysed the multiplex PCR reads with MiXCR anew, one entry per CDR3 protein. This table holds about 300,000 distinct CDR3 sequences, approximately 18% found once. The sequencing sample was made of blood. The chain combines TRBV27 with TRBJ1-1, with D uncertain. This sequence originates from a man between 50 and 59 years old with Graves' ophthalmopathy. The CDR3 loop reads CASSSQVSTEAFF. The CDR3, as DNA: TGTGCCAGCAGTTCCCAGGTCTCGACTGAAGCTTTCTTT.